This T cell receptor beta chain was found in a study of T cells after somatic rescue of genetic block (dated by TCRdb to about 2020). Looking at the study overall: The study assessed how robust, over the long term, a T-cell system was when the system had developed through somatic rescue of a genetic block in T-cell development.

By share, this clone ranks as large (0.1 to 1%). No cognate antigen has been identified for it. Base qualities are missing; no much larger clone stands one base away. Receptor amplification or capture employed the immunoSEQ multiplex PCR assay. TCRdb retrieved this table from immuneACCESS and kept in-frame rearrangements only. Not all clones are present; in checked studies, unresolved V genes account for under half, and no reason is known for the remainder. The sample has more than 12,000 clones on record, over 70% of them singletons. The ten largest clones represent 12% to 15% of the sample. The germline V gene specifies MRHNA as CDR1 and SNTAGT as CDR2. From the cysteine up to the phenylalanine, the CDR3 has a length of 15 residues. Solely the CDR3 DNA is kept, with 45 bases framed from the first base. From V the trimming removes 2 bases and from J it removes 4 bases, while the gene matches leave 4 bases of the junction unaccounted for.

Sequencing was carried out using peripheral blood mononuclear cells (PBMCs). The clonotype comes from a boy aged 5-17 years. The chain joins TRBV6-4 to TRBJ1-5, and TRBD1 matches 8 of the central bases. Here the CDR3 is given as CASSDDRGGNQPQHF. The DNA sequence is TGTGCCAGCAGTGACGACAGGGGCGGGAATCAGCCCCAGCATTTT.